The 5 T cell receptor beta chains given below trace back to one sample, sequenced in a study of T cells in Graves' hyperthyroidism and ophthalmopathy. TCR beta CDR3 regions were amplified from RNA. The primer set for the first-round RT-PCR of the TCR CDR3 was HTBI. Via MiXCR, TCRdb re-called the multiplex PCR reads, giving one row per CDR3 protein. The data show more than 350,000 distinct CDR3 sequences, approximately 18% seen once. The specimen was blood. These receptors came from a woman in her twenties or thirties with Graves' hyperthyroidism that later progressed to Graves' ophthalmopathy.

This rearrangement joins TRBV20-1 to TRBJ2-1; TRBD2 matches 7 bases. The CDR3 extends over 17 amino acids. J was trimmed by 3 bases and V by 1 base; bases with no gene match: 12. Germline lookup yields CDR1 DFQATT and CDR2 SNEGSKA (reference sequence). CDR3 bases: TGCAGTGCTAGAGTCCCCGTCCCTAGCGGCAGCTACAATGAGCAGTTCTTC. Protein product: CSARVPVPSGSYNEQFF.

In this sample, this clonotype turned up many times. The chain couples TRBV30 to TRBJ1-2; D possibly corresponds to TRBD1 (6 bases). Trimming took off 2 bases at V and 4 bases at J, with 20 bases between the two ends. CDR1 is GTSNPN, CDR2 SVGIG, per germline (reference sequence). This CDR3 is built from 16 residues. In nucleotides, the CDR3 is TGTGCCTGGAGTATGATCCCAGGGGTTCTGCTCTATGGCTACACCTTC. Translated: CAWSMIPGVLLYGYTF.

This clonotype was picked up many times. The V and J genes are TRBV2 and TRBJ2-3; 11 nucleotides agree with TRBD1. Losses at the gene ends were 6 bases for V and 6 bases for J; bases not matched to a gene: 5. Germline assignment: CDR1 SNHLY and CDR2 FYNNEI. This CDR3 spans 14 amino acids. The CDR3: CASRMDRGLDTQYF. DNA of the CDR3: TGTGCCAGCAGAATGGACAGGGGGCTGGATACGCAGTATTTT.

Many counts were recorded for this clonotype. The chain is built from TRBV7-8 and TRBJ2-1; 8 bases map to TRBD1. Germline loops: CDR1 SGHVS, CDR2 FQNEAQ. This CDR3 has 15 residues. The J segment lost 2 bases and the V segment lost 5 bases, leaving 5 bases of the junction unmatched. CDR3 region: CASSVRQGPYNEQFF. DNA of the CDR3: TGTGCCAGCAGCGTTCGACAGGGGCCCTACAATGAGCAGTTCTTC.

In this sample, this clonotype turned up many times. The CDR3 DNA follows: TGTGCCAGCAGTGAAACACAGGGGATAGGAGATGGCTACACCTTC. As protein: CASSETQGIGDGYTF. The chain is built from TRBV6-1 and TRBJ1-2; 7 bases agree with TRBD1. V shed 2 bases and J 6 bases; nucleotides not matched to a gene: 9. The germline gives CDR1 MNHNS, CDR2 SASEGT. The length of the CDR3 is 15 residues.